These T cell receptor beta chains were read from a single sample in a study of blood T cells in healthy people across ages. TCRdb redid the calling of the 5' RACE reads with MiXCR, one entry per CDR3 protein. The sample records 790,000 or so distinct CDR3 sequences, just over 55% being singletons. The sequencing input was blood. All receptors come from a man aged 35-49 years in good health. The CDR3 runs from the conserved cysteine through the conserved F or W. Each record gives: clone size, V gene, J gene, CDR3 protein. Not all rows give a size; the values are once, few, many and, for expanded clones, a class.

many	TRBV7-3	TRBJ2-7	CASSRPGGEQYF
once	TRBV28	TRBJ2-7	CASRFSGGSVRDEQYF
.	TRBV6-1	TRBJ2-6	CASRKGSQGVSGANVLTF
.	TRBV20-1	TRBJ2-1	CSARIPGQGIISYNEQFF
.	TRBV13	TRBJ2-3	CASSDPAGRGDTQYF
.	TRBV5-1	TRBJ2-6	CASSTDRSGANVLTF
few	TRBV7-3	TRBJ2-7	CATRAAGGYEQYF
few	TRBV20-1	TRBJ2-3	CSASVWAPLSTDTQYF
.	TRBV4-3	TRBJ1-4	CASSQGGGGANEKLFF
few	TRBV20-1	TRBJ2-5	CSAGPGGKETQYF
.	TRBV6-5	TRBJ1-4	CASRLTELPVWKLFF
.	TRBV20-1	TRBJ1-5	CSASDSGDQPQHF
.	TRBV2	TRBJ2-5	CASNWGQFGETQYF
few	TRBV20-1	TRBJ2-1	CSARKAGGPFSYNEQFF
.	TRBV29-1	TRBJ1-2	CSAELRNFGYTF
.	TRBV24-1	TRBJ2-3	CATSAARGTADTQYF
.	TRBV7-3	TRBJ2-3	CASSLNGGTSDTQYF
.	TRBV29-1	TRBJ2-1	CSVITSGRGEQFF
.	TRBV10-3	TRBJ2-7	CAIRHDRGANDEQYF
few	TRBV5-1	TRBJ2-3	CASGSGTRGDTDTQYF
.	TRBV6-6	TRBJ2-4	CASSPNRAGNIQYF
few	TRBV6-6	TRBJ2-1	CASSYQSKEQFF
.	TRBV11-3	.	CASSQTHETQYF
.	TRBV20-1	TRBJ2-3	CSARRGGLSTDTQYF
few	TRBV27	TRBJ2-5	CASSRDRDGETQYF
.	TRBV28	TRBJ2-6	CASRTPGQGAGANVLTF
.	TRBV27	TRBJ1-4	CASSIGGFEEKLFF
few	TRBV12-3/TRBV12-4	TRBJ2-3	CASSSPSGSGTQYF
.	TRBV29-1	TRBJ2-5	CSDGTSGIYGEQYF
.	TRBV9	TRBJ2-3	CASNQGGPTDTQYF
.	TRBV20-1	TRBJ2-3	CSASAGGGHTQYF
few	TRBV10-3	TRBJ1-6	CAIGGGTNSPLHF
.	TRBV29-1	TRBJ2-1	CSVVGLRTRYNEQFF
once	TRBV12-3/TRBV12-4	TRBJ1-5	CASRLKSDRDLSRYSNQPQHF
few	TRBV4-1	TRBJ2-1	CASSQIPGTSPTDEQFF
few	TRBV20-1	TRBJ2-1	CSAGGGTALRSISYNEQFF
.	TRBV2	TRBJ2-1	CASRGTGTVYSEQFF
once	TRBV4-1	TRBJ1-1	CASSQEGQPGTEAFF
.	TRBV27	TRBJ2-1	CASSKEGTVYNEQFF
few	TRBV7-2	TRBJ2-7	CASSQQWKSSYEQYF
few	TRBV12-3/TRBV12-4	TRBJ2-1	CASSPNRRTSGGAAYNEQFF
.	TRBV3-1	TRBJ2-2	CASSQIQPAGELFF
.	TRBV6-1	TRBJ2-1	CASRLIPYPGTSGRGYYNEQFF
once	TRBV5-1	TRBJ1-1	CASSLMATNTEAFF
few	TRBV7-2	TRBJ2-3	CASSSDRGGTDTQYF
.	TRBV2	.	CATQGGNQETQFF
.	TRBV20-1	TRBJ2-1	CSAPRASGSGSYNEQFF
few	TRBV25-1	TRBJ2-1	CARRLGAGREQFF
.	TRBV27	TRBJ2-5	CASSLGSRHETQYF
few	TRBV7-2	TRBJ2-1	CASSLVGGVYNEQFF
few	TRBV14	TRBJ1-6	CASRPGSENSPLHF
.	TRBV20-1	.	CSARDPMTSGSSYNEQYF